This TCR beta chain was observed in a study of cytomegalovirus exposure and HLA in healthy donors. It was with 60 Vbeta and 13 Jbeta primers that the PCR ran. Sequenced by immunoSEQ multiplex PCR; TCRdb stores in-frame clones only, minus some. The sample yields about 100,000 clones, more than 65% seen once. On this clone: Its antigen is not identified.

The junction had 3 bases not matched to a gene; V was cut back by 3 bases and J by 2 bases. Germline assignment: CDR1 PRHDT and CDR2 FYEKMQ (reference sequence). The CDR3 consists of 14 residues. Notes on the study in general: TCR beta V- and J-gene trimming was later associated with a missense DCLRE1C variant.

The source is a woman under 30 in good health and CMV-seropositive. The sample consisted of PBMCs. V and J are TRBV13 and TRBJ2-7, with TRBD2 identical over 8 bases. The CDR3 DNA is TGTGCCAGCAGCTTGAGCGGGAGCACCTACGAGCAGTACTTC. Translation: CASSLSGSTYEQYF. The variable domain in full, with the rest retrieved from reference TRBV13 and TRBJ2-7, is AAGVIQSPRHLIKEKRETATLKCYPIPRHDTVYWYQQGPGQDPQFLISFYEKMQSDKGSIPDRFSAQQFSDYHSELNMSSLELGDSALYFCASSLSGSTYEQYFGPGTRLTVT.